The 15 T cell receptor beta chains below come from one sample, sequenced in a study of CD8 T cells in ankylosing spondylitis. TCRdb re-called the 5' RACE reads with MiXCR, one entry per CDR3 protein. Counted here are over 95,000 distinct CDR3 sequences, about 8.3% occurring once; the ten biggest clones make up 9.9%. Sequenced input: blood, either unsorted or a sorted T cell fraction (not recorded which). These TCRs come from a male donor with ankylosing spondylitis or in good health (not recorded which).

This clonotype came up many times. The chain couples TRBV3-1 to TRBJ1-4; D gene uncertain. Trimming removed 3 bases at V and 4 bases at J, with 15 bases between. The CDR3 consists of 16 residues. Germline V gene lookup returns CDR1 LGHDT and CDR2 YNNKEL (reference sequence). This CDR3 is CASSQGRYAFNEKLFF. The CDR3 region has the DNA TGTGCCAGCAGCCAGGGGAGATACGCATTTAATGAAAAACTGTTTTTT.

Many counts were recorded for this clonotype. This rearrangement joins TRBV7-9 to TRBJ2-7; D might be TRBD1 or TRBD2, each matching 5 bases. Per germline, CDR1 SEHNR and CDR2 FQNEAQ (reference sequence). The germline V and J ends were trimmed by 6 bases and 6 bases, with 9 bases remaining between them. CDR3 length: 11 residues. In DNA, the CDR3 is TGTGCCAGCAGTTCAGGGAGCGAGCAGTACTTC. It yields the protein CASSSGSEQYF. Looking up the rest from reference TRBV7-9 and TRBJ2-7 gives the full variable domain: DTGVSQNPRHKITKRGQNVTFRCDPISEHNRLYWYRQTLGQGPEFLTYFQNEAQLEKSRLLSDRFSAERPKGSFSTLEIQRTEQGDSAMYLCASSSGSEQYFGPGTRLTVT.

The chain links TRBV7-2 to TRBJ2-1, with 10 bases matching TRBD2. The germline V gene has CDR1 SGHTA and CDR2 FQGNSA. CDR3 size: 17 residues. Trimming at V came to 5 bases and at J to 0 bases, leaving 7 bases not matched to a gene. The CDR3 region is CASSIRTSGLSYNEQFF. The CDR3, as DNA: TGTGCCAGCAGCATCCGGACTAGCGGTCTCTCCTACAATGAGCAGTTCTTC.

In its sample, this clonotype was seen many times. The V gene is TRBV4-3, the J gene TRBJ2-1, with TRBD1 matching 7 bases. The trim removed 0 bases at V and 1 base at J, leaving 3 bases unmatched. This CDR3 region has 16 residues. Germline V CDR1 and CDR2: LGHNA, YSLEER. DNA of the CDR3: TGCGCCAGCAGCCAAGATGGGGGACAGTCCTACAATGAGCAGTTCTTC. Its protein is CASSQDGGQSYNEQFF.

This chain links TRBV7-2 with TRBJ1-5; unclear D gene. Trimming removed 6 bases from V and 0 bases from J, with 12 bases in between. CDR1 is SGHTA, CDR2 FQGNSA, per germline. The CDR3 loop spans 15 amino acids. The CDR3 nucleotides read TGTGCCAGCAGTCGGGTCCTCCATAGCAATCAGCCCCAGCATTTT. Translated, it gives CASSRVLHSNQPQHF.

This sequence joins TRBV12-3 or TRBV12-4 and TRBJ1-1, with a tentative D call TRBD1 (5 bases). With 1 base removed from V and 2 bases from J, the gap between germline ends came to 11 bases. The CDR3 totals 15 residues. CDR3 loop: CASSLESGGNTEAFF. The CDR3 DNA reads TGTGCCAGCAGTTTAGAGTCCGGGGGAAACACTGAAGCTTTCTTT.

This clonotype showed up many times. V and J are TRBV7-9 and TRBJ1-6; D remains ambiguous. Germline loops: CDR1 SEHNR, CDR2 FQNEAQ (reference sequence). Trimming removed 1 base at V and 10 bases at J, with 14 bases between. The CDR3 spans 15 residues. CDR3 loop: CASSLGVVGGSPLHF. The CDR3 nucleotides are TGTGCCAGCAGCTTAGGGGTCGTCGGAGGCTCACCCCTCCACTTT.

The sample holds a few counts of this clonotype. This chain joins TRBV18 and TRBJ2-1, with D perhaps matching TRBD2 (6 bases). The CDR3 length is 15 residues. CDR1 and CDR2 (germline): KGHSH, LQKENI. The germline V and J ends were trimmed by 2 bases and 4 bases, with 12 bases remaining between them. Here the CDR3 reads CASSPTSWGYNEQFF. The DNA for the CDR3 is TGTGCCAGCTCACCAACTAGCTGGGGTTACAATGAGCAGTTCTTC.

This clonotype has ten or more counts. The CDR3 DNA reads TGTGCCAGCAGCCTCACCGGGACTGGTCCCCTCCACTTT. This gives the protein CASSLTGTGPLHF. This chain joins TRBV7-9 and TRBJ1-6, with D tentatively TRBD1 (5 bases). The CDR3 spans 13 residues. Germline V CDR1 and CDR2: SEHNR, FQNEAQ (reference sequence). The V end was cut by 5 bases, the J end by 13 bases, with 15 bases between. The full variable domain, rest sourced from reference TRBV7-9 and TRBJ1-6, is DTGVSQNPRHKITKRGQNVTFRCDPISEHNRLYWYRQTLGQGPEFLTYFQNEAQLEKSRLLSDRFSAERPKGSFSTLEIQRTEQGDSAMYLCASSLTGTGPLHFGNGTRLTVT.

This clonotype showed up many times. V and J are TRBV5-1 and TRBJ2-1, with 8 nucleotides matching TRBD2. Germline assignment: CDR1 SGHRS and CDR2 YFSETQ. Losses at the gene ends were 8 bases for V and 8 bases for J; bases not matched to a gene: 12. This CDR3 region has 14 residues. CDR3 sequence reads: CASQDPSGSDEQFF. CDR3 sequence (DNA): TGCGCCAGTCAGGATCCTAGCGGGTCAGATGAGCAGTTCTTC.

In this sample, this clonotype turned up many times. The V and J genes are TRBV4-2 and TRBJ2-2, with D tentatively TRBD2 (6 bases). Germline CDR1 LGHNA, CDR2 YNFKEQ. Deletions cut 1 base from V and 5 bases from J, with 14 bases between. This CDR3 region has 16 residues. CDR3 nucleotide sequence: TGTGCCAGCAGCCAAGCGGGCAGGGAGGTGACCGGGGAGCTGTTTTTT. Amino acid sequence: CASSQAGREVTGELFF.

The J gene is TRBJ2-5, the V gene TRBV2; D not resolved. The CDR3 contains 13 residues. The V end was cut by 4 bases, the J end by 1 base, with 7 bases between. CDR1 and CDR2 (germline): SNHLY, FYNNEI. In DNA form, the CDR3 reads TGTGCCAGCAGTGTTCGCCTCCAAGAGACCCAGTACTTC. Translated: CASSVRLQETQYF.

This clonotype was detected ten times or more. The chain combines TRBV7-2 with TRBJ1-5; D remains ambiguous. V gave up 5 bases and J gave up 4 bases, with 6 bases separating them. The CDR3 is made up of 12 amino acids. The germline CDR1 and CDR2 sequences are SGHTA and FQGNSA. The CDR3, as DNA: TGTGCCAGCAGCCTAACTAATCAGCCCCAGCATTTT. Translating it yields CASSLTNQPQHF.

This clonotype was seen ten or more times. The chain uses TRBV29-1 and TRBJ2-1; D unclear. From germline, CDR1 is SQVTM and CDR2 ANQGSEA. Trimming removed 1 base at V and 4 bases at J, with 5 bases between. CDR3 size: 12 residues. The CDR3 DNA is TGCAGCGTTGAAGTACTGTACAATGAGCAGTTCTTC. Translated, it gives CSVEVLYNEQFF.

Ten or more counts support this clonotype. This chain uses TRBV5-1 with TRBJ1-5; D gene ambiguous. V shed 1 base and J shed 2 bases, with 16 bases lying between them. The germline V gene encodes CDR1 SGHRS and CDR2 YFSETQ. The CDR3 has 17 residues. The CDR3 spells CASSLQPDSSGNQPQHF. CDR3 nucleotides: TGCGCCAGCAGCTTGCAGCCGGATAGTAGCGGCAATCAGCCCCAGCATTTT. Together with reference TRBV5-1 and TRBJ1-5, the CDR3 gives the full variable domain: KAGVTQTPRYLIKTRGQQVTLSCSPISGHRSVSWYQQTPGQGLQFLFEYFSETQRNKGNFPGRFSGRQFSNSRSEMNVSTLELGDSALYLCASSLQPDSSGNQPQHFGDGTRLSIL.